These 29 T cell receptor beta chains originate from one sample sequenced in a study of blood T cell repertoires in COVID-19. Using immunoSEQ multiplex PCR, the repertoire was profiled, and TCRdb retains in-frame clones only, with some absent. The table includes 150,000 to 180,000 clones, about 79% detected once. The specimen was peripheral blood. The source is a woman in her fifties or sixties with acute or convalescent COVID-19.

CDR3: CASSLNGQGRQPQHF. The CDR3 DNA follows: TGCGCCAGCAGCTTAAATGGACAGGGACGTCAGCCCCAGCATTTT. This rearrangement joins TRBV5-1 to TRBJ1-5; 8 nucleotides line up with TRBD1. The CDR3 spans 15 residues. V dropped 2 bases and J dropped 6; count of bases not matched to a gene: 7. The germline V gene encodes CDR1 SGHRS and CDR2 YFSETQ. The entire variable domain, with the rest obtained from reference TRBV5-1 and TRBJ1-5, is as follows: KAGVTQTPRYLIKTRGQQVTLSCSPISGHRSVSWYQQTPGQGLQFLFEYFSETQRNKGNFPGRFSGRQFSNSRSEMNVSTLELGDSALYLCASSLNGQGRQPQHFGDGTRLSIL.

This chain uses TRBV6-5 with TRBJ1-5, with 7 bases matching TRBD1. Losses at the gene ends were 7 bases for V and 3 bases for J; bases not matched to a gene: 6. Germline values: CDR1 MNHEY, CDR2 SVGAGI. The CDR3 extends over 14 amino acids. The CDR3, as DNA: TGTGCCAGCAAACAACAGGGGTCCAATCAGCCCCAGCATTTT. Translating it yields CASKQQGSNQPQHF.

The chain recombines TRBV19 with TRBJ1-4; a weak D match, TRBD1 (6 bases). The ends were cut back, 7 bases at V and 5 bases at J, with 14 bases in the middle. The germline CDR1 and CDR2 sequences are LNHDA and SQIVND (reference sequence). This CDR3 contains 14 residues. The CDR3 nucleotides are TGTGCCAGTACCTCCGGGACACAAAATGAAAAACTGTTTTTT. This sequence encodes CASTSGTQNEKLFF.

The chain recombines TRBV11-2 with TRBJ2-3, with D hard to call. The CDR3 runs 13 residues. The ends were cut back, 5 bases at V and 6 bases at J, with 12 bases in the middle. The germline V gene has CDR1 SGHAT and CDR2 FQNNGV. The CDR3 here is CASSQSGFDTQYF. CDR3 nucleotides: TGTGCCAGCAGCCAATCCGGGTTCGATACGCAGTATTTT.

The V call is TRBV6-6, the J call TRBJ1-6; 9 bases are a match to TRBD1. Germline values: CDR1 MNHNY, CDR2 SVGAGI (reference sequence). The CDR3 covers 15 residues. The V and J ends lost 4 bases and 10 bases, in that order; junction bases with no gene match: 8. The CDR3 protein is CASSWHPGQGSPLHF. DNA for the CDR3: TGTGCCAGCAGTTGGCATCCGGGACAGGGCTCACCCCTCCACTTT.

The V call is TRBV2, the J call TRBJ1-3, with a weak D call TRBD1 (6 bases). V gave up 8 bases and J gave up 0 bases, with 14 bases separating them. Germline-derived CDR1 and CDR2 are SNHLY and FYNNEI. The CDR3 length is 15 residues. The CDR3 DNA sequence: TGTGCCAGCGCAGGGGAGGGGTTCTCTGGAAACACCATATATTTT. This encodes CASAGEGFSGNTIYF.

This chain connects TRBV29-1 to TRBJ1-2; D perhaps matches TRBD1 (5 bases). The CDR3 runs 12 residues. Deletions cut 3 bases from V and 3 bases from J, with 8 bases between. CDR1 is SQVTM, CDR2 ANQGSEA, per germline. CDR3 residues: CSVDRVDYGYTF. The CDR3 DNA reads TGCAGCGTTGACAGGGTGGACTATGGCTACACCTTC.

This clone has a single count. The chain links TRBV12-3 or TRBV12-4 to TRBJ1-2; perhaps TRBD1 as D (5 bases). This CDR3 has 13 residues. V was clipped by 7 bases and J by 5 bases, with 14 bases between them. The CDR3 DNA reads as TGTGCCAGCACTCATGGGGCTGAGTATGGCTACACCTTC. This codes for CASTHGAEYGYTF.

V is TRBV7-6 and J is TRBJ2-2; weak D call: TRBD2 (5 bases). Germline CDR1 and CDR2: SGHVS and FNYEAQ. Trimming cost V 3 bases and J 11 bases, with 13 bases left between them. The CDR3 length is 13 residues. The CDR3 DNA sequence: TGTGCCAGCAGCTTGGAGGCCCGCCGAGAGCTGTTTTTT. It encodes CASSLEARRELFF. Full variable domain (outside the CDR3, taken from reference TRBV7-6 and TRBJ2-2): GAGVSQSPRYKVTKRGQDVALRCDPISGHVSLYWYRQALGQGPEFLTYFNYEAQQDKSGLPNDRFSAERPEGSISTLTIQRTEQRDSAMYRCASSLEARRELFFGEGSRLTVL.

The gene calls are TRBV2 and TRBJ1-4, with 9 bases matching TRBD1. Trimming cost V 7 bases and J 7 bases; bases outside gene matches: 10. Germline loops: CDR1 SNHLY, CDR2 FYNNEI. The CDR3 runs to 15 residues. CDR3 bases: TGTGCCAGCAAGGGGACAGGGACCAGCAGTGAAAAACTGTTTTTT. It specifies CASKGTGTSSEKLFF.

This CDR3 is CASSQYDRKPYEQYF. CDR3 coding DNA: TGTGCCAGCAGCCAGTATGACAGGAAACCCTACGAGCAGTACTTC. The rearrangement uses TRBV3-1 (or the pseudogene TRBV3-2) and TRBJ2-7; TRBD1 is a possible D gene (6 bases). The V gene lost 3 bases and the J gene lost 2 bases, with 14 bases spanning the gap. Germline values: CDR1 LGHDT, CDR2 YNNKEL (reference sequence). The CDR3 runs 15 residues.

This clone was seen a single time. V is TRBV18 and J is TRBJ1-3, with no clear D. The CDR3 sequence is 15 residues long. The V gene's germline CDR1 is KGHSH and CDR2 LQKENI. Trimming took off 3 bases at V and 2 bases at J, with 11 bases between the two ends. The CDR3: CASSPATEPGNTIYF. CDR3 sequence (DNA): TGTGCCAGCTCACCTGCGACTGAGCCTGGAAACACCATATATTTT.

Here the CDR3 reads CASSLSEGQGAFF. The CDR3 nucleotides are TGTGCCAGCAGCTTGAGCGAGGGACAGGGTGCTTTCTTT. The rearrangement uses TRBV11-2 and TRBJ1-1; 9 bases are shared with TRBD1. The CDR3 has 13 residues. With 3 bases clipped from V and 11 bases from J, the junction kept 7 bases outside the gene matches. Germline loops: CDR1 SGHAT, CDR2 FQNNGV.

This chain joins TRBV6-4 and TRBJ2-1; 11 nucleotides match TRBD2. J lost 0 bases, V lost 6 bases, and 13 bases had no gene match. This CDR3 is built from 19 residues. Germline assignment: CDR1 MRHNA and CDR2 SNTAGT. DNA for the CDR3: TGTGCCAGCAGGAAGACTAGCGGGGTCTTCCGGGGCTCCTACAATGAGCAGTTCTTC. Protein sequence: CASRKTSGVFRGSYNEQFF.

The genes are TRBV28 and TRBJ1-1; D might be TRBD1 (6 bases). Per germline, CDR1 MDHEN and CDR2 SYDVKM. This CDR3 contains 13 residues. Trimming took 6 bases from V and 2 from J, leaving 10 bases between them. CDR3 region: CASRTGLNTEAFF. In nucleotides, the CDR3 is TGTGCCAGCAGGACAGGTTTAAACACTGAAGCTTTCTTT.

The V and J genes are TRBV12-3 or TRBV12-4 and TRBJ1-2; 7 bases align to TRBD1. Unmatched junction bases numbered 6, after V lost 6 bases and J lost 8 bases. The CDR3 consists of 12 residues. The CDR3 sequence is CASSPQGPGYTF. The CDR3 DNA is TGTGCCAGCAGCCCACAGGGGCCAGGCTACACCTTC.

This clone was seen just once. V and J are TRBV6-5 and TRBJ2-1, with D perhaps TRBD2 (6 bases). The CDR3 covers 14 residues. Trimming cost V 6 bases and J 0 bases, with 9 bases left between them. Germline lookup yields CDR1 MNHEY and CDR2 SVGAGI. Here the CDR3 reads CASSLGGSYNEQFF. The CDR3 nucleotides read TGTGCCAGCAGCCTGGGGGGCTCCTACAATGAGCAGTTCTTC.

In this sample, this clone turned up once. This sequence joins TRBV25-1 and TRBJ2-7; 10 bases fit TRBD1. The V segment lost 6 bases and the J segment 6 bases; nucleotides outside the gene matches: 11. The CDR3 contains 15 residues. CDR1 is MGHDK and CDR2 is SYGVNS in the germline V gene. The CDR3 DNA sequence: TGTGCCAGCAGCCTCCCCGGGACAGGGGCCGGCGAGCAGTACTTC. Encoded protein: CASSLPGTGAGEQYF.

This chain connects TRBV18 to TRBJ1-5; D gene uncertain. Germline loops: CDR1 KGHSH, CDR2 LQKENI. This CDR3 comprises 13 residues. V lost 8 bases, J lost 6 bases, and 14 bases lay in between. CDR3 region: CASKEDSAQPQHF. CDR3 DNA: TGTGCCAGCAAGGAGGATTCGGCTCAGCCCCAGCATTTT. The full variable domain, its missing parts supplied by reference TRBV18 and TRBJ1-5, is NAGVMQNPRHLVRRRGQEARLRCSPMKGHSHVYWYRQLPEEGLKFMVYLQKENIIDESGMPKERFSAEFPKEGPSILRIQQVVRGDSAAYFCASKEDSAQPQHFGDGTRLSIL.

The gene calls are TRBV5-1 and TRBJ1-1; D call uncertain. Looked up from germline, CDR1 is SGHRS and CDR2 is YFSETQ. The CDR3 totals 14 residues. V was trimmed by 4 bases and J by 1 base, leaving 11 bases between them. CDR3 sequence (DNA): TGCGCCAGCAGCCCCTCGGGTCCGAACACTGAAGCTTTCTTT. It yields the protein CASSPSGPNTEAFF.

The V call is TRBV7-8, the J call TRBJ1-1, with 7 bases lining up with TRBD1. CDR1 is SGHVS and CDR2 is FQNEAQ in the germline V gene. This CDR3 comprises 16 residues. Germline trimming cut 7 bases from V and 0 bases from J; bases unmatched to any gene: 11. The CDR3 protein is CASTLEGASMNTEAFF. CDR3 DNA sequence: TGTGCCAGCACCCTGGAGGGGGCTTCTATGAACACTGAAGCTTTCTTT.

The genes are TRBV28 and TRBJ2-1, with 7 bases fitting TRBD2. This CDR3 region has 16 residues. V gave up 5 bases and J gave up 1 base; unmatched junction bases: 8. The V gene's germline CDR1 is MDHEN and CDR2 SYDVKM. CDR3 amino acids: CASSPWAAGSYNEQFF. CDR3 coding DNA: TGTGCCAGCAGTCCTTGGGCAGCGGGGTCCTACAATGAGCAGTTCTTC.

The J gene is TRBJ1-1, the V gene TRBV6-5, with D unclear. V was clipped by 2 bases and J by 0 bases, with 13 bases between them. The CDR3 is 16 amino acids. Germline CDR1 and CDR2: MNHEY and SVGAGI. CDR3 sequence reads: CASSYKYSTMNTEAFF. CDR3 DNA: TGTGCCAGCAGTTACAAGTACAGCACAATGAACACTGAAGCTTTCTTT.

This clone was observed a handful of times. For the CDR3, the DNA is TGTGCCACCCAACTCACGGGGGGGTCAGCCGGGGAGCTGTTTTTT. It specifies CATQLTGGSAGELFF. The genes are TRBV15 and TRBJ2-2; TRBD2 agrees at 8 bases. After removal of 8 bases from V and 6 bases from J, the junction contained 11 bases not matched to a gene. The CDR3 length is 15 residues. The germline V gene has CDR1 LNHNV and CDR2 YYDKDF (reference sequence).

The chain is built from TRBV19 and TRBJ2-1; 7 bases line up with TRBD2. The CDR3 sequence is 17 residues long. V lost 1 base, J lost 9 bases, and 15 bases stayed unmatched. Germline V CDR1 and CDR2: LNHDA, SQIVND (reference sequence). The CDR3 is CASSIAYSSGPFGEQFF. CDR3 in DNA: TGTGCCAGTAGTATAGCCTACTCTAGCGGACCCTTTGGTGAGCAGTTCTTC. Supplemented by reference TRBV19 and TRBJ2-1, the full variable domain reads DGGITQSPKYLFRKEGQNVTLSCEQNLNHDAMYWYRQDPGQGLRLIYYSQIVNDFQKGDIAEGYSVSREKKESFPLTVTSAQKNPTAFYLCASSIAYSSGPFGEQFFGPGTRLTVL.

The chain couples TRBV7-9 to TRBJ2-3; possibly TRBD2 for D (6 bases). The V end lost 5 bases, the J end lost 0 bases, and 12 bases lay between the germline ends. The CDR3 loop spans 15 amino acids. Germline V gives CDR1 SEHNR, CDR2 FQNEAQ (reference sequence). The CDR3 DNA reads as TGTGCCAGCAGCCCAGAGGCGGGGAGCACAGATACGCAGTATTTT. Translating gives CASSPEAGSTDTQYF.

This chain uses TRBV18 with TRBJ2-1, with D unclear. The V gene lost 6 bases and the J gene lost 0 bases, with 6 bases spanning the gap. The CDR3 has 13 residues. Germline CDR1 reads KGHSH; CDR2 reads LQKENI. This CDR3 is CASSRASYNEQFF. DNA for the CDR3: TGTGCCAGCTCCCGCGCCTCCTACAATGAGCAGTTCTTC.

Only one count was recorded for this clone. The chain has TRBV4-1 and TRBJ1-5, with TRBD1 identical over 12 bases. Losses at the gene ends were 4 bases for V and 2 bases for J; bases not matched to a gene: 12. This CDR3 has 19 amino acids. CDR1 and CDR2 from the germline V gene are MGHRA and YSYEKL. The CDR3 is CASSLMPGQGALGNQPQHF. DNA of the CDR3: TGCGCCAGCAGCCTCATGCCGGGACAGGGGGCTCTGGGCAATCAGCCCCAGCATTTT.

The chain recombines TRBV5-1 with TRBJ2-1, with TRBD2 identical over 10 bases. The V segment lost 2 bases and the J segment 7 bases; nucleotides outside the gene matches: 6. The CDR3 has 15 residues. CDR1 is SGHRS, CDR2 YFSETQ, per germline. DNA of the CDR3: TGCGCCAGCAGCTTCTCCCTAGCGGGGGCAAATGAGCAGTTCTTC. Its translation is CASSFSLAGANEQFF.